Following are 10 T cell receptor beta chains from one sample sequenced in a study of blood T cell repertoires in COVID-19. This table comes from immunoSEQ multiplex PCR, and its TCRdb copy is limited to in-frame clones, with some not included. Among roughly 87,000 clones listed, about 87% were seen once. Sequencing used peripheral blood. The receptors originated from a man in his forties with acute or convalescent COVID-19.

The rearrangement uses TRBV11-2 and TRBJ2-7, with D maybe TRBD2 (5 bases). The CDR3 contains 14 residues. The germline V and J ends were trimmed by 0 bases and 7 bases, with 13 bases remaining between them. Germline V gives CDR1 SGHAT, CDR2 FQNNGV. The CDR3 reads CASSLDVGVVEQYF. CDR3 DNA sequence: TGTGCCAGCAGCTTAGATGTCGGGGTAGTAGAGCAGTACTTC. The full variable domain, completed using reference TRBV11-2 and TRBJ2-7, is EAGVAQSPRYKIIEKRQSVAFWCNPISGHATLYWYQQILGQGPKLLIQFQNNGVVDDSQLPKDRFSAERLKGVDSTLKIQPAKLEDSAVYLCASSLDVGVVEQYFGPGTRLTVT.

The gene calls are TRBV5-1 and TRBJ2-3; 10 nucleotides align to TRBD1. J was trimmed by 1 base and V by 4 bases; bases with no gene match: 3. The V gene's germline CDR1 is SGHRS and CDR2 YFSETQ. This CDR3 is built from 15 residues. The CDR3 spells CASSPGTGGTDTQYF. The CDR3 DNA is TGCGCCAGCAGCCCCGGGACAGGGGGCACAGATACGCAGTATTTT. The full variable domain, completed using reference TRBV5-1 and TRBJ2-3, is KAGVTQTPRYLIKTRGQQVTLSCSPISGHRSVSWYQQTPGQGLQFLFEYFSETQRNKGNFPGRFSGRQFSNSRSEMNVSTLELGDSALYLCASSPGTGGTDTQYFGPGTRLTVL.

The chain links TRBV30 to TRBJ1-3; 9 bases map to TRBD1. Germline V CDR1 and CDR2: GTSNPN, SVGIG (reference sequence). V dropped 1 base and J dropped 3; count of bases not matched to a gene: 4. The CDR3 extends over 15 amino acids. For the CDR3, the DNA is TGTGCCTGGAGTGGACAGGGGGAAATTGGAAACACCATATATTTT. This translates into CAWSGQGEIGNTIYF.

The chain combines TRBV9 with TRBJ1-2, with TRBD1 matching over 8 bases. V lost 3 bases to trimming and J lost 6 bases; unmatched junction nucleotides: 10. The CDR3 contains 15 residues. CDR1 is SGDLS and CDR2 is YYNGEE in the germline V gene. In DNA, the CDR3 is TGTGCCAGCAGCGCCCGAGCGGGACAGGACGATGGCTACACCTTC. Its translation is CASSARAGQDDGYTF.

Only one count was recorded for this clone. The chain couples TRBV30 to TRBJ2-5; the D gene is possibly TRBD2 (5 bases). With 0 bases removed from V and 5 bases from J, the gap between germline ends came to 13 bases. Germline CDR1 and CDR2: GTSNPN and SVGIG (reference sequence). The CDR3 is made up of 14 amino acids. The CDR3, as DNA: TGTGCCTGGAGTGTAGGCCCCCGAGGGGAGACCCAGTACTTC. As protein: CAWSVGPRGETQYF. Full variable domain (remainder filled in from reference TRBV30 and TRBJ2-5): SQTIHQWPATLVQPVGSPLSLECTVEGTSNPNLYWYRQAAGRGLQLLFYSVGIGQISSEVPQNLSASRPQDRQFILSSKKLLLSDSGFYLCAWSVGPRGETQYFGPGTRLLVL.

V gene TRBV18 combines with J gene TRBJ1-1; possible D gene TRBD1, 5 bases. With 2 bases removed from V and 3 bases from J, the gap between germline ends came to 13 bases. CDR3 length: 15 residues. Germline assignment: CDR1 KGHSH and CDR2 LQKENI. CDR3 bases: TGTGCCAGCTCACCAACTACAGGTTATTACACTGAAGCTTTCTTT. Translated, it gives CASSPTTGYYTEAFF. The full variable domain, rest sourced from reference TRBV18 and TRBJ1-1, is NAGVMQNPRHLVRRRGQEARLRCSPMKGHSHVYWYRQLPEEGLKFMVYLQKENIIDESGMPKERFSAEFPKEGPSILRIQQVVRGDSAAYFCASSPTTGYYTEAFFGQGTRLTVV.

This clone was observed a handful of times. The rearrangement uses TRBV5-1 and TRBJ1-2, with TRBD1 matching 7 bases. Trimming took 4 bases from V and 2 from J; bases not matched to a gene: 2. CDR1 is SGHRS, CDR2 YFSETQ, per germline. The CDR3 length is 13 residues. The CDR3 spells CASSVTGNYGYTF. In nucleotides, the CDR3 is TGCGCCAGCAGCGTGACAGGGAACTATGGCTACACCTTC.

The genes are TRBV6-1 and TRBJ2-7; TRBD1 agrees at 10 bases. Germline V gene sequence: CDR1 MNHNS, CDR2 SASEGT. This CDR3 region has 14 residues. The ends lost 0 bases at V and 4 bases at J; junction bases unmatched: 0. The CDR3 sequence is CASSEAGQGYEQYF. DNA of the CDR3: TGTGCCAGCAGTGAAGCGGGACAGGGGTACGAGCAGTACTTC.

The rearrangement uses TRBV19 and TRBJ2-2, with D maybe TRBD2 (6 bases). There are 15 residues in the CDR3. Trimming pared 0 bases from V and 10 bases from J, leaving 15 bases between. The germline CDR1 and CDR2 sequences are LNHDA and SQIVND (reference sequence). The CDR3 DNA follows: TGTGCCAGTAGTATAGATCACACGGGCGGGACGGAGCTGTTTTTT. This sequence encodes CASSIDHTGGTELFF.

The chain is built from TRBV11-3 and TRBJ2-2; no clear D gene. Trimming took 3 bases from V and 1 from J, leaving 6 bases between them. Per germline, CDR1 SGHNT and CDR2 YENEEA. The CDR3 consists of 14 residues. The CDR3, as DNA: TGTGCCAGCAGCTTGCAGGAGAACACCGGGGAGCTGTTTTTT. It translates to CASSLQENTGELFF. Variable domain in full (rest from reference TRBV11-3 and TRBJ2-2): EAGVVQSPRYKIIEKKQPVAFWCNPISGHNTLYWYLQNLGQGPELLIRYENEEAVDDSQLPKDRFSAERLKGVDSTLKIQPAELGDSAVYLCASSLQENTGELFFGEGSRLTVL.